This record covers a single T cell receptor beta chain. The entry originates in a study of blood T cell repertoires in COVID-19. About the study: Acute and convalescent COVID-19 specimens originated in the United States, Italy and Spain. Sample material is recorded as cDNA or gDNA derived from T cells, B-cell-depleted T cells, or PBMCs.

As originally analysed: For nucleated cells, counts were estimated from reference gene primer amplification. Data came from immunoSEQ multiplex PCR; TCRdb stores just in-frame clones and leaves some out. Clonal size and the V and J genes are those of that table, whereas D and trimming came from the DNA. The sample yields about 25,000 clones, less than 90% seen once. The CDR3 covers 16 residues. V shed 4 bases, J shed 7 bases, and the junction held 9 bases outside the gene matches. The germline V gene has CDR1 MNHEY and CDR2 SVGAGI. Sequenced input: peripheral blood. The receptor was isolated from a man aged 65 to 85 with active COVID-19. This chain joins TRBV6-5 and TRBJ1-4; TRBD1 matches 10 bases. Here the CDR3 DNA reads TGTGCCAGCAGTTCGGGGCGGAGGGACAGGGGTGAAAAACTGTTTTTT. Protein product: CASSSGRRDRGEKLFF.